One and the same sample provided the 6 T cell receptor beta chains below, sequenced in a study of blood T cells in healthy people across ages (dated by TCRdb to 2014 to 2015). To prepare the library, 5' RACE was applied. Data came from an Illumina HiSeq 2500. The second PCR ran for about 7 to 11 cycles and used a J-beta primer mix along with a sample-barcoded 5' primer. TCRdb reprocessed the public reads (quality trimming at Q25 with fastp, clone calling with MiXCR) and kept in-frame beta chains. Records with the same CDR3 protein are collapsed into one entry carrying the most frequent genes and DNA. In all, the sample holds about 1 million distinct CDR3 sequences, and approximately 26% of those were seen once. The ten most abundant clones make up less than 0.85% of the sample. These data were also reused for a study on T cells of mothers and their children.

Input material: blood. Source of these receptors: a girl aged 2 to 9 in good health.

This chain joins TRBV29-1 and TRBJ2-1; D unresolved. The CDR3 contains 14 residues. Germline loops: CDR1 SQVTM, CDR2 ANQGSEA. Trimming pared 6 bases from V and 0 bases from J, leaving 12 bases between. CDR3: CSVDDPSSYNEQFF. CDR3 coding DNA: TGCAGCGTGGACGACCCTAGCTCCTACAATGAGCAGTTCTTC.

This clonotype has at least ten counts. The chain joins TRBV7-6 to TRBJ2-7; no definite D call. This CDR3 is built from 12 residues. Per the germline V gene, CDR1 is SGHVS and CDR2 is FNYEAQ. Deletions cut 5 bases from V and 3 bases from J, with 8 bases between. As DNA, the CDR3 is TGTGCCAGCAGCCCCGACGGCTACGAGCAGTACTTC. It is translated as CASSPDGYEQYF.

The chain has TRBV29-1 and TRBJ2-3; possibly TRBD1 for D (6 bases). V shed 4 bases and J shed 3 bases, with 14 bases lying between them. The CDR3 runs 14 residues. CDR1 is SQVTM and CDR2 is ANQGSEA in the germline V gene. CDR3: CSVAHREGTDTQYF. Here the CDR3 DNA reads TGCAGCGTTGCCCACAGGGAAGGTACAGATACGCAGTATTTT.

This chain links TRBV27 with TRBJ1-2, with D uncertain. With 4 bases removed from V and 6 bases from J, the gap between germline ends came to 12 bases. This CDR3 spans 13 amino acids. Germline V lookup: CDR1 MNHEY, CDR2 SMNVEV (reference sequence). The CDR3, as DNA: TGTGCCAGCAGTTCGTCCCTAACCAATGGCTACACCTTC. Protein: CASSSSLTNGYTF.

This clonotype was counted between two and nine times. The chain joins TRBV6-5 to TRBJ1-2, with TRBD1 as a possible D gene (6 bases). The CDR3 has 14 amino acids. With 0 bases removed from V and 6 bases from J, the gap between germline ends came to 11 bases. Germline CDR1 is MNHEY and CDR2 is SVGAGI. CDR3 coding DNA: TGTGCCAGCAGTTACTCTGGCAGGGGAAATGGCTACACCTTC. Translation gives CASSYSGRGNGYTF.

The rearrangement joins TRBV9 to TRBJ1-6, with D hard to call. The germline V and J ends were trimmed by 5 bases and 6 bases, with 12 bases remaining between them. From germline, CDR1 is SGDLS and CDR2 YYNGEE. This CDR3 is 14 amino acids long. CDR3 region: CASSRDSSNSPLHF. CDR3 in DNA: TGTGCCAGCAGTCGGGATAGTAGTAATTCACCCCTCCACTTT.